Here is one TCR beta chain with its context. Its antigen is not yet known. No base quality values were provided; no much bigger clone lies one nucleotide off. These data belong to a study of cytomegalovirus exposure and HLA in healthy donors (dated by TCRdb to the late 2010s). Study-wide context: According to an earlier analysis of around 600 of the donors, about 180 million T cells yielded 90 million to 130 million unique TCR beta sequences and approximately 300 Gb of sequence data. An early release covering roughly 600 HLA-typed donors comprised about 300 gigabases of sequencing data and roughly 86 million unique TCR sequences. The genetic ancestry cluster associated with self-reported Caucasian donors included about 84% of the 300 to 400 genotyped donors. The study was designed to test whether signatures of past pathogen exposure could be identified by cataloging public T cell receptors. The study used immunosequencing to profile the T cell repertoires of about 670 subjects and linked those repertoires to cytomegalovirus serostatus. A separate validation cohort of roughly 120 different subjects was used in addition to the roughly 670-subject first cohort. To predict cytomegalovirus infection status, the study combined high-throughput TCR immunosequencing, statistical association of individual TCRs with disease status, and machine learning. A later analysis re-examined previously published TCR beta repertoires from around 670 donors and added high-resolution HLA genotyping to investigate patterns of TCR occurrence. In the later analysis, no new phenotypic data were used to find candidate immune exposures; instead, reliance was placed on TCR beta sequences and their occurrence across donors. An earlier analysis of 587 of the donors used high-throughput TCR beta sequencing to judge whether each TCR beta V gene segment behaved as functional or pseudogenic. Donor age, sex, ethnicity and CMV serostatus were collected together with the repertoire data. In a later genetic analysis, genome-wide SNP genotypes for about three fifths of the roughly 670 donors were used, and that subset was treated as a discovery cohort. Every discovery cohort repertoire had been produced on one sequencing platform. HLA typing covered class I and class II loci at four-digit resolution. The number of typed donors differed by locus: roughly 629-640 for A, B, C, DRB1 and DQB1; about 520 for DQA1; 606 for DPA1; and 400 to 480 for DPB1. A handful of DR-DQ haplotypes were handled as single units for association and clustering because linkage in the cohort was strong. Across some 400 genotyped donors of the cohort, an average of approximately 220,000 unique TCR beta nucleotide sequences per donor were sequenced, and roughly 17% of those sequences were non-productive.

The CDR3, from cysteine to phenylalanine, totals 13 residues. Of the read, only the CDR3 DNA is kept; its 39 bases are in frame from base 1. CDR1 ENHRY and CDR2 SYGVKD are derived from the germline V gene. Trimming takes 0 bases from V and 7 bases from J, and the germline ends sit 7 bases apart. Receptor libraries were prepared by the immunoSEQ multiplex PCR assay. The multiplex PCR relied on a mix of 60 forward primers for TCR Vbeta segments and 13 reverse primers for TCR Jbeta segments. Amplification of the CDR3 region of rearranged TCR beta genes was performed with a multiplex PCR assay on genomic DNA. Amplified TCR beta libraries were sequenced as 87-base-pair reads on the Illumina HiSeq System. In the authors' own workflow: Across the roughly 700 repertoires, a later analysis counted approximately 83 million unique TCR beta chains, 8.5 million to 12 million of which were shared by at least two donors. To remove PCR and sequencing errors, raw reads were error-corrected and collapsed into unique sequences using a nearest-neighbor algorithm that merged closely related sequences. Alignment of CDR3 sequences to IMGT reference sequences was used to assign V, D and J gene segments. Each retained sequence needed at least a six-nucleotide match to both a V gene segment and a J gene segment. Rearrangements were classified as productive when the CDR3 lacked stop codons and remained in frame with V and J, and all other rearrangements were classified as non-productive. Following IMGT convention, CDR3 was defined as the stretch from the second conserved V-encoded cysteine up to the conserved J-encoded phenylalanine. The earlier analysis of about 610 of the donors excluded any sequence lacking an unambiguous match to a single V gene segment. An earlier analysis of 587 of the donors classified V segments as functional when productive rearrangements were above 56.7% and as segregating when the standard deviation between donors was above 5%. A statistical classification framework was developed to diagnose cytomegalovirus status using the catalog of TCR beta chain sequences. In a later analysis, TCR nucleotide sequences were compared against IMGT/GENE-DB human TR gene sequences so that V and J genes could be assigned. Using the TCRdist pipeline, a later analysis assigned CDR3 sequences along with most-parsimonious VDJ recombination scenarios. In a later analysis, every TCR beta chain was defined by the combination of its CDR3 amino acid sequence and its V-gene family, and reads without a unique V-gene family were dropped. To address suspected cross-contamination and a sequencing artifact, a later analysis removed roughly 580 highly shared, low-generation-probability nucleotide sequences. In a later analysis, a clonal expansion index was calculated for each public chain from normalized within-repertoire ranks of inferred template counts. In a later analysis, generation probabilities were computed using a VDJ recombination model fitted to out-of-frame rearrangements, and the results were checked against IGoR. In a later analysis, hypergeometric tests were used to score TCR-TCR, TCR-HLA and TCR-CMV co-occurrence, with a repertoire-size bias correction applied to TCR pairs. To estimate false discovery rates, a later analysis permuted the HLA or CMV assignments 20 times. In a later analysis, co-occurring TCRs were grouped using DBSCAN, and TCRdist sequence similarity was added for clustering within HLA-allele-positive subsets. Repertoires with fewer than 30,000 or more than 120,000 public chains, plus five repertoires with anomalous nucleotide sharing, were excluded from co-occurrence clustering. Here the immuneACCESS table is served through TCRdb, limited to in-frame sequences with V and J called. Missing clones are a known gap in these copies; in checked studies unresolved V genes cover under half, and the rest lacks a known reason. That table supplies the V and J calls and clone size; D and trimming were determined from the DNA. This sample gives 150,000 to 200,000 clones in total; 60% to 85% of them show up just once. The leading ten clones occupy more than 5.5% of the sample.

The cohort consisted of approximately 670 healthy bone marrow donors. Cohort members were all nominally healthy when sampled, although unrecorded immune exposures were likely present. The donor tested CMV seronegative and was one of the 352 seronegative cohort members. A peripheral blood sample was collected from each donor, and TCR beta sequencing was performed on peripheral blood mononuclear cells. The Qiagen DNeasy Blood Extraction Kit was used to extract genomic DNA from the blood cell samples. Points the paper makes about the study in general: Several of the top co-occurrence clusters appeared to be linked to parvovirus B19, influenza, CMV and Epstein-Barr virus, according to a later analysis. The classifier was reported to diagnose cytomegalovirus status with high specificity and sensitivity in both the original and validation cohorts. When HLA alleles, especially DR and DQ, strongly co-occurred, TCR associations were difficult to assign to individual alleles. Linkage disequilibrium might explain the correlated functional status among segregating V segments, but an unknown experimental factor could not be excluded. For the cohort, immune exposure information was limited to CMV serostatus. A further reported finding was that TCR beta sequences accurately predicted the HLA-A and HLA-B alleles for most subjects in the first cohort. The cohort was sequenced for TCR beta chains only, and without alpha or paired-chain data the features that could be detected were limited. The sequencing pipeline was judged likely to have produced a cluster of highly shared sequence variants as a technical artifact. A few of the identified cytomegalovirus-associated TCR beta chains were confirmed in vitro to be specific for cytomegalovirus antigens. According to a later analysis, TCR association rates differed among HLA loci, with DRB1 alleles showing the most associated TCRs and HLA-C alleles showing the fewest. Because counts were too low, about 15 rarely observed V segments, including chromosome 9 orphons, were left out of the earlier analysis of 500 to 650 of the donors. Compared with equally common non-associated chains, HLA-associated TCR beta chains in a later analysis were more clonally expanded and had lower generation probabilities. In a later genetic analysis, fewer N-insertions in productive TCRs were reported among donors in an Asian-associated ancestry cluster than the roughly 640-donor mean. In a later analysis, around 15,000 TCR beta sequences were associated with specific HLA alleles at a false discovery rate of 0.05. In an earlier analysis of more than 500 of the donors, most TCR beta V segments appeared in productive rearrangements about 87% or about 30% of the time, broadly matching IMGT annotations. The 87-base-pair reads could not distinguish some IMGT-functional V segments, including TRBV6-2 and TRBV6-3, so those segments were excluded. The authors suggested that the approach could potentially be extended to other disease states and immunological phenotypes. A later analysis found that most CMV-associated TCR beta chains appeared HLA-restricted, with HLA associations seemingly driven largely by CMV exposure. Roughly uniform sequencing depth across donors was assumed in presence/absence analyses, although this assumption may not hold. An association between a missense DCLRE1C variant and V-gene and J-gene trimming of TCR beta chains was found in a later genetic analysis and replicated in an independent cohort. Because some donors lacked HLA typing at each locus, the association tests relied only on the typed subset. A total of fewer than 200 TCR beta chains were listed by the study as associated with cytomegalovirus. Across donors, most TCR sequences were observed very rarely, whereas some public TCRs were present in many individuals.

Sample: PBMCs. The source of this sequence is a man aged 40-50 years in good health and CMV-seronegative. The sequence links TRBV10-3 to TRBJ1-5; the D gene identity is not certain. At the DNA level, the sequence is TGTGCCATCAGTGAGTCGACGCGGCAGCCCCAGCATTTT. The encoded protein is CAISESTRQPQHF.